This T cell receptor beta chain originates from a study of cytomegalovirus exposure and HLA in healthy donors. As for the study in general: Genotyping of some 400 donors showed that about 79% belonged to the Caucasian-associated ancestry cluster.

Notes on this clone: The antigen is undetermined.

Both 60 Vbeta primers and 13 Jbeta primers went into the PCR. Clones were sequenced by immunoSEQ multiplex PCR, and TCRdb holds only the in-frame ones, with some missing. This sample has more than 100,000 clones; about 74% occur once, and the top ten carry almost 6%. Study-wide points: The productive fraction for most TCR beta V segments was about 87% or about 30% in an earlier analysis. A link between a missense DCLRE1C variant and TCR beta V- and J-gene trimming emerged from a later analysis.

Specimen: PBMCs. The origin of this receptor is a woman between 45 and 65 years old in good health and CMV-seropositive.

CDR3 sequence: CASRYTAGGELFF. The CDR3 coding sequence is TGTGCCAGCAGATATACAGCTGGAGGGGAGCTGTTTTTT. The chain joins TRBV6-1 to TRBJ2-2; D uncertain. The germline V gene encodes CDR1 MNHNS and CDR2 SASEGT. Trimming removed 6 bases at V and 8 bases at J, with 13 bases between. This CDR3 has 13 residues.